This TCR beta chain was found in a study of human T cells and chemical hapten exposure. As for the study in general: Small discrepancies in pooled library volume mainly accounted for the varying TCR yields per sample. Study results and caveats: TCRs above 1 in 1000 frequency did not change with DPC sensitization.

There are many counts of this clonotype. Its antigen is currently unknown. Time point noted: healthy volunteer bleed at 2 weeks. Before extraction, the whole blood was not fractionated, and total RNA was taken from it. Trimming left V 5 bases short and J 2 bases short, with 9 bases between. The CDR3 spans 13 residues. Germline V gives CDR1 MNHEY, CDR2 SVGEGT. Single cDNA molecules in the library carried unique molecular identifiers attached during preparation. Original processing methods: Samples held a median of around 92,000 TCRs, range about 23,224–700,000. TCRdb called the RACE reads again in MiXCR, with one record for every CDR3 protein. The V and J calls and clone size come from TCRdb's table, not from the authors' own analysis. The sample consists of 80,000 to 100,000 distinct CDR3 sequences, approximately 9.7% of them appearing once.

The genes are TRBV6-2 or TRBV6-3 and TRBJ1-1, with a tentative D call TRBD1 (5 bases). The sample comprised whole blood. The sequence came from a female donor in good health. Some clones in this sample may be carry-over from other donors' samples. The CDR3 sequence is CASSQGDNTEAFF. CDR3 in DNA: TGTGCCAGCAGTCAAGGGGACAACACTGAAGCTTTCTTT.